This is a list of T cell receptor beta chains from one sample in a study of PD-1 blockade in classical Hodgkin lymphoma. Method: immunoSEQ multiplex PCR; TCRdb's copy keeps in-frame clones and lacks some. Here the sample spans 14,000 to 15,000 clones, 90% to 95% being singletons. Sample: CD8+ T cells from blood. The receptors derive from a human donor with classical Hodgkin lymphoma. Each CDR3 is given with its conserved first and last residue. A D gene is named only where the DNA matches it firmly. Size is omitted from some rows. Given values are once, few, many or a class for expanded clones.

j_call: TRBJ2-1
clone_size: .
v_call: TRBV7-9
cdr3_length: 15
d_call: .
cdr3_aa: CASSSGRFENNEQFF
cdr3_nt: TGTGCCAGCAGCTCCGGACGGTTCGAAAACAATGAGCAGTTCTTC

j_call: TRBJ2-6
clone_size: .
v_call: TRBV19
cdr3_length: 14
d_call: .
cdr3_aa: CASSIDRGANVLTF
cdr3_nt: TGTGCCAGTAGTATCGATAGAGGGGCCAACGTCCTGACTTTC

j_call: TRBJ2-3
clone_size: .
v_call: TRBV6-6
cdr3_length: 15
d_call: .
cdr3_aa: CASSYESLTLDTQYF
cdr3_nt: TGTGCCAGCAGTTATGAGAGTCTTACCCTAGATACGCAGTATTTT

j_call: TRBJ2-1
clone_size: .
v_call: TRBV6-1
cdr3_length: 17
d_call: .
cdr3_aa: CASSDFPRRDPDNEQFF
cdr3_nt: TGTGCCAGCAGTGATTTCCCCAGGCGGGACCCCGACAATGAGCAGTTCTTC

j_call: TRBJ1-1
clone_size: .
v_call: TRBV7-9
cdr3_length: 13
d_call: .
cdr3_aa: CASSPGTNTEAFF
cdr3_nt: TGTGCCAGCAGCCCTGGGACGAACACTGAAGCTTTCTTT

j_call: TRBJ1-1
clone_size: .
v_call: TRBV4-1
cdr3_length: 15
d_call: TRBD1
cdr3_aa: CASSPQSGTGVGAFF
cdr3_nt: TGCGCCAGCAGCCCGCAAAGCGGGACAGGGGTAGGAGCTTTCTTT

j_call: TRBJ1-1
clone_size: .
v_call: TRBV11-2
cdr3_length: 15
d_call: .
cdr3_aa: CASSLKGPMNTEAFF
cdr3_nt: TGTGCCAGCAGCTTGAAGGGACCCATGAACACTGAAGCTTTCTTT

j_call: TRBJ1-2
clone_size: .
v_call: TRBV7-9
cdr3_length: 16
d_call: TRBD1
cdr3_aa: CASSLLTGELGYGYTF
cdr3_nt: TGTGCCAGCAGCTTACTGACAGGGGAATTGGGGTATGGCTACACCTTC

j_call: TRBJ2-3
clone_size: .
v_call: TRBV28
cdr3_length: 14
d_call: .
cdr3_aa: CASSPRTSTDTQYF
cdr3_nt: TGTGCCAGCAGTCCGAGGACTAGCACAGATACGCAGTATTTT

j_call: TRBJ1-1
clone_size: .
v_call: TRBV27
cdr3_length: 14
d_call: TRBD1
cdr3_aa: CASSLQGTNTEAFF
cdr3_nt: TGTGCCAGCAGTCTACAGGGGACGAACACTGAAGCTTTCTTT

j_call: TRBJ1-1
clone_size: .
v_call: TRBV29-1
cdr3_length: 13
d_call: .
cdr3_aa: CSVEGTWVTEAFF
cdr3_nt: TGCAGCGTTGAAGGGACATGGGTCACTGAAGCTTTCTTT

j_call: TRBJ1-5
clone_size: once
v_call: TRBV27
cdr3_length: 14
d_call: .
cdr3_aa: CASSFLGKGQPQHF
cdr3_nt: TGTGCCAGCAGTTTCTTGGGGAAAGGGCAGCCCCAGCATTTT

j_call: TRBJ1-1
clone_size: .
v_call: TRBV28
cdr3_length: 13
d_call: .
cdr3_aa: CASSLLWRTEAFF
cdr3_nt: TGTGCCAGCAGTCTCCTCTGGAGGACTGAAGCTTTCTTT

j_call: TRBJ2-2
clone_size: .
v_call: TRBV27
cdr3_length: 13
d_call: .
cdr3_aa: CASSSRGTGELFF
cdr3_nt: TGTGCCAGCAGTTCGAGGGGGACCGGGGAGCTGTTTTTT

j_call: TRBJ2-1
clone_size: .
v_call: TRBV5-1
cdr3_length: 14
d_call: TRBD2
cdr3_aa: CASSLFSGSNEQFF
cdr3_nt: TGCGCCAGCAGCTTGTTCAGCGGGAGCAATGAGCAGTTCTTC

j_call: TRBJ2-2
clone_size: .
v_call: TRBV5-1
cdr3_length: 16
d_call: .
cdr3_aa: CASSFTGWEVPGELFF
cdr3_nt: TGCGCCAGCAGCTTTACGGGATGGGAAGTGCCCGGGGAGCTGTTTTTT

j_call: TRBJ2-2
clone_size: once
v_call: TRBV10-3
cdr3_length: 13
d_call: .
cdr3_aa: CAISGLNTGELFF
cdr3_nt: TGTGCCATCTCGGGACTGAACACCGGGGAGCTGTTTTTT

j_call: TRBJ2-7
clone_size: .
v_call: TRBV19
cdr3_length: 14
d_call: .
cdr3_aa: CASSIGDSPYEQYF
cdr3_nt: TGTGCCAGTAGTATAGGGGACTCCCCCTACGAGCAGTACTTC